The rows below give T cell receptor beta chains drawn from one sample of a study of blood T cell repertoires in COVID-19. The assay was immunoSEQ multiplex PCR, and TCRdb's table has in-frame clones only and misses some. The sample contains 210,000 or so clones, approximately 91% of which appear only once. Sequencing was done on a sample of peripheral blood. The source of these receptors is a woman in her sixties or seventies with acute or convalescent COVID-19. The CDR3 runs from the conserved cysteine through the conserved F or W. D genes are given only for firm matches. Clone size is given for some rows only: seen once, a few or many times, or a class if the clone is expanded.

>once|NA|TRBV5-5|TRBJ2-7
TGTGCCAGCAGCTTATCTCTTCAGGGGGGTGGCTACGAGCAGTACTTC
CASSLSLQGGGYEQYF
>NA|TRBD1|TRBV6-2/TRBV6-3|TRBJ1-6
TGTGCCAGCAGCCGGGACAGCAGCTCCTATAATTCACCCCTCCACTTT
CASSRDSSSYNSPLHF
>NA|TRBD1|TRBV5-1|TRBJ1-6
TGCGCCAGCAGCGAACCGGGACAGGGGGTTTCACCCCTCCACTTT
CASSEPGQGVSPLHF
>NA|TRBD1|TRBV29-1|TRBJ1-1
TGCAGCGGTAGGACAGGGATGTACACTGAAGCTTTCTTT
CSGRTGMYTEAFF
>NA|TRBD1|TRBV25-1|TRBJ1-6
TGTGCCAGCAGTGCTACAGGGGGAAGTTCACCCCTCCACTTT
CASSATGGSSPLHF
>NA|TRBD1|TRBV10-3|TRBJ2-7
TGTGCCATCAGGGAGGGACAGGGTGTCGACGAGCAGTACTTC
CAIREGQGVDEQYF
>NA|NA|TRBV6-5|TRBJ1-1
TGTGCCAGCAGTTACTCGACCACAGCTACTGAAGCTTTCTTT
CASSYSTTATEAFF
>NA|NA|TRBV7-9|TRBJ2-5
TGTGCCAGCAGCTCACTGGGGGCTCAAGAGACCCAGTACTTC
CASSSLGAQETQYF
>NA|TRBD2|TRBV11-3|TRBJ2-1
TGTGCCAGCAGCCAGGGACTAGACTACAATGAGCAGTTCTTC
CASSQGLDYNEQFF
>NA|NA|TRBV2|TRBJ1-6
TGTGCCAGCACGAAGGGGCAGGACAATTCACCCCTCCACTTT
CASTKGQDNSPLHF
>NA|NA|TRBV6-2/TRBV6-3|TRBJ1-6
TGTGCCAGCAGTTACTGGGACAAGGGGTCACCCCTCCACTTT
CASSYWDKGSPLHF
>NA|NA|TRBV11-2|TRBJ1-1
TGTGCCAGCAGTTCTCGGTCGAACACTGAAGCTTTCTTT
CASSSRSNTEAFF
>NA|NA|TRBV19|TRBJ1-2
TGTGCCAGTAGTATAAAGGACAGCTCAAAATCTAACTATGGCTACACCTTC
CASSIKDSSKSNYGYTF
>NA|NA|TRBV6-5|TRBJ2-7
TGTGCCAGCAGTTACTCAACAGGGAAGGCCTACGAGCAGTACTTC
CASSYSTGKAYEQYF
>NA|TRBD2|TRBV28|TRBJ2-7
TGTGCCAGCAGATCTCAAGGACTAGCGGTGAACTACGAGCAGTACTTC
CASRSQGLAVNYEQYF
>NA|NA|TRBV5-6|TRBJ2-5
TGTGCCAGCAGCTTCGGAGCGTCTAGGGAGACCCAGTACTTC
CASSFGASRETQYF
>NA|NA|TRBV6-5|TRBJ2-3
TGTGCCAGCGGCGCGGGGCGAGCGACAGATACGCAGTATTTT
CASGAGRATDTQYF
>NA|TRBD1|TRBV6-2/TRBV6-3|TRBJ2-7
TGTGCCAGCAGTTACGTACCGGGACAGGGAGTAGACGAGCAGTACTTC
CASSYVPGQGVDEQYF
>NA|TRBD1|TRBV19|TRBJ2-3
TGTGCCAGTAGTGCTCCCGGGACAGCCACAGATACGCAGTATTTT
CASSAPGTATDTQYF
>NA|NA|TRBV5-4|TRBJ1-1
TGTGCCAGCAGCTGGGACTTGAACACTGAAGCTTTCTTT
CASSWDLNTEAFF
>NA|NA|TRBV5-6|TRBJ1-6
TGTGCCAGCAGCTTGGACCCAACAGGTTGGAATTCACCCCTCCACTTT
CASSLDPTGWNSPLHF
>once|TRBD2|TRBV18|TRBJ2-1
TGTGCCAGCTCACAATTCCCCCGGGGGGGTAGCTCCTACAATGAGCAGTTCTTC
CASSQFPRGGSSYNEQFF
>NA|TRBD1|TRBV13|TRBJ2-7
TGTGCCAGCAGCTCGTCCGGGACAGGGGGCTTGGAGCAGTACTTC
CASSSSGTGGLEQYF
>NA|TRBD1|TRBV19|TRBJ1-2
TGTGCCAGTAGTAGGACAGGGAATGGCTACACCTTC
CASSRTGNGYTF
>NA|NA|TRBV6-5|TRBJ2-3
TGTGCCAGCAGTGACTCCGGAGACACAGATACGCAGTATTTT
CASSDSGDTDTQYF
>NA|TRBD1|TRBV5-5|TRBJ2-3
TGTGCCAGCACGCTGGGACAGAACAGGGATACGCAGTATTTT
CASTLGQNRDTQYF
>NA|NA|TRBV19|TRBJ2-2
TGTGCCAGTAGTCCGAACCTTTTATCAGGGCCCGGGGAGCTGTTTTTT
CASSPNLLSGPGELFF
>NA|NA|TRBV6-5|TRBJ2-1
TGTGCCAGCAGTTACTCTTCAGGGCCCAATGAGCAGTTCTTC
CASSYSSGPNEQFF
>NA|TRBD1|TRBV7-8|TRBJ1-1
TGTGCCAGCAGCCAAGACAGGGACGACACTGAAGCTTTCTTT
CASSQDRDDTEAFF